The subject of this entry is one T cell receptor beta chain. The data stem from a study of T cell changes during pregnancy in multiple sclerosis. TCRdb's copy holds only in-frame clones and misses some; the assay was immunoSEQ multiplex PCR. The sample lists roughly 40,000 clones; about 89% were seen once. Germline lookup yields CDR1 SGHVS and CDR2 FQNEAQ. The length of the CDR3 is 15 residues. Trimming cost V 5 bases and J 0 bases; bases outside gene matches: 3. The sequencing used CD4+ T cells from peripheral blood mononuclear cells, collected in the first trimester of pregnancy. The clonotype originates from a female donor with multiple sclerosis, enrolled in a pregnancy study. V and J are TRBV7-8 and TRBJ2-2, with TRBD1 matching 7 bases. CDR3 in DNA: TGTGCCAGCAGCGAAACAGGGGCGAACACCGGGGAGCTGTTTTTT. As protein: CASSETGANTGELFF. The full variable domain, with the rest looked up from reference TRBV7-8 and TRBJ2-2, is GAGVSQSPRYKVAKRGQDVALRCDPISGHVSLFWYQQALGQGPEFLTYFQNEAQLDKSGLPSDRFFAERPEGSVSTLKIQRTQQEDSAVYLCASSETGANTGELFFGEGSRLTVL.